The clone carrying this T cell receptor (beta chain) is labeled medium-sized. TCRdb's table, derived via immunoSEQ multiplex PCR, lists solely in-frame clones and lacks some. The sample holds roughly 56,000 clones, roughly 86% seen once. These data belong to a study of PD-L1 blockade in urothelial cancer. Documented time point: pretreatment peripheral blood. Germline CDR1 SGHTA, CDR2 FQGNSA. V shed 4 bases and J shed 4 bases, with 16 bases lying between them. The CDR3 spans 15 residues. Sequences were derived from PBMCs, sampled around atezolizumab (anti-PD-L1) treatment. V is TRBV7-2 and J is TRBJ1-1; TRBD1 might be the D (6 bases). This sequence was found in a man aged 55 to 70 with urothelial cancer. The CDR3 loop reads CASSSLGGGGTEAFF. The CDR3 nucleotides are TGTGCCAGCAGCTCCCTGGGCGGGGGCGGCACTGAAGCTTTCTTT.